Presented here are 14 T cell receptor beta chains from one specimen sequenced in a study of T-cell memory formation after mild COVID-19. A single record per CDR3 protein comes from TCRdb applying MiXCR to the 5' RACE reads. Here the sample spans about 320,000 distinct CDR3 sequences, approximately 15% being singletons. Sequenced: PBMCs or a T cell subset sorted from them (not recorded which). All receptors come from a man aged 18 to 29 who had mild COVID-19 (a few samples of this study predate the infection). Cell type and time point are not known.

Many counts were recorded for this clonotype. The gene calls are TRBV7-3 and TRBJ2-5; 8 nucleotides match TRBD2. The CDR3 contains 16 residues. Germline V CDR1 and CDR2: SGHTA, FQGTGA. The trim removed 5 bases at V and 5 bases at J, leaving 13 bases unmatched. The CDR3 loop reads CASSATSTGGAETQYF. The DNA of the CDR3 is TGTGCCAGCAGCGCCACTTCTACGGGGGGGGCTGAGACCCAGTACTTC.

Only a few counts were recorded for this clonotype. The chain links TRBV24-1 to TRBJ1-2, with 8 bases that match TRBD1. The CDR3 is 16 amino acids. The V gene end was trimmed by 1 base and the J gene end by 3 bases; junction bases not matched to a gene: 6. Germline V gene lookup returns CDR1 KGHDR and CDR2 SFDVKD. The CDR3 region is CATSDFLRDRHYGYTF. CDR3 in DNA: TGTGCCACCAGTGATTTCCTCCGGGACAGGCACTATGGCTACACCTTC.

This clonotype was observed a few times. V and J are TRBV5-5 and TRBJ1-1; tentative D call: TRBD1 (6 bases). CDR3 size: 15 residues. Germline V gene lookup returns CDR1 SGHKS and CDR2 YYEKEE (reference sequence). Trimming removed 1 base at V and 10 bases at J, with 20 bases between. DNA for the CDR3: TGTGCCAGCAGCTTGTTGGGACACGACTTACAGGGAGCTTTCTTT. Translated: CASSLLGHDLQGAFF.

This clonotype was seen ten or more times. The chain recombines TRBV11-2 with TRBJ2-7, with TRBD1 matching over 7 bases. This CDR3 is built from 13 residues. Germline trimming cut 5 bases from V and 2 bases from J; bases unmatched to any gene: 3. CDR1 SGHAT and CDR2 FQNNGV come from the germline V gene. The CDR3 spells CASSLTGPYEQYF. CDR3 nucleotide sequence: TGTGCCAGCAGCCTGACAGGGCCCTACGAGCAGTACTTC.

This chain joins TRBV11-2 and TRBJ1-6; D remains unclear. This CDR3 contains 16 residues. CDR1 is SGHAT, CDR2 FQNNGV, per germline. V dropped 6 bases and J dropped 7 bases, with 19 bases sitting between them. CDR3 loop: CASRMGAKHRNSPLHF. The CDR3 nucleotides read TGTGCCAGCAGAATGGGTGCCAAACACCGAAATTCACCCCTCCACTTT.

The chain employs TRBV5-1 and TRBJ2-5; D is unclear. The CDR3 is 14 residues long. CDR1 and CDR2 from the germline V gene are SGHRS and YFSETQ. Trimming took 0 bases from V and 5 from J, leaving 11 bases between them. The CDR3 reads CASSLEPIRETQYF. The CDR3 DNA reads as TGCGCCAGCAGCTTGGAACCGATCCGGGAGACCCAGTACTTC.

This sequence joins TRBV6-5 and TRBJ2-5, with 8 bases that match TRBD2. Trimming removed 6 bases from V and 5 bases from J; junction bases left unmatched: 8. The CDR3 extends over 14 amino acids. The V gene's germline CDR1 is MNHEY and CDR2 SVGAGI. For the CDR3, the DNA is TGTGCCAGCAGGGTAGCGGGGCGGTGGGAGACCCAGTACTTC. It encodes CASRVAGRWETQYF.

CDR3 sequence: CASSFPASGGKQYF. The CDR3 region has the DNA TGTGCCAGCAGCTTTCCTGCTAGCGGGGGGAAGCAGTATTTT. The chain is built from TRBV5-6 and TRBJ2-3; 11 bases fit TRBD2. With 2 bases clipped from V and 11 bases from J, the junction kept 7 bases outside the gene matches. Per germline, CDR1 SGHDT and CDR2 YYEEEE. There are 14 residues in the CDR3.

The rearrangement uses TRBV12-3 or TRBV12-4 and TRBJ1-2; 12 nucleotides line up with TRBD1. Trimming took 7 bases from V and 5 from J; bases not matched to a gene: 11. This CDR3 contains 16 residues. In DNA, the CDR3 is TGTGCCAGCATACCTCTTGGGACAGGGGGCATGTATGGCTACACCTTC. Amino acids: CASIPLGTGGMYGYTF.

This clonotype has ten or more counts. The chain joins TRBV20-1 to TRBJ1-1, with 8 nucleotides matching TRBD1. After removal of 2 bases from V and 4 bases from J, the junction contained 0 bases not matched to a gene. From germline, CDR1 is DFQATT and CDR2 SNEGSKA (reference sequence). The CDR3 runs 12 residues. CDR3 protein: CSARTGGTEAFF. The DNA of the CDR3 is TGCAGTGCTAGAACAGGGGGCACTGAAGCTTTCTTT.

This clonotype was observed many times. V gene TRBV5-1 combines with J gene TRBJ2-2; D unclear. The CDR3 has 15 residues. The germline V gene has CDR1 SGHRS and CDR2 YFSETQ. Trimming took off 5 bases at V and 3 bases at J, with 14 bases between the two ends. The chain's CDR3 is CASSALGLDTGELFF. The CDR3, as DNA: TGCGCCAGCAGTGCCTTGGGCCTGGACACCGGGGAGCTGTTTTTT.

The sample holds a few counts of this clonotype. This chain connects TRBV15 to TRBJ1-5; D remains unclear. The CDR3 loop spans 13 amino acids. CDR1 is LNHNV, CDR2 YYDKDF, per germline (reference sequence). Trimming took off 0 bases at V and 3 bases at J, with 3 bases between the two ends. CDR3 in DNA: TGTGCCACCAGCAGAGACCCCAATCAGCCCCAGCATTTT. Its protein is CATSRDPNQPQHF.

The chain has TRBV20-1 and TRBJ2-2; 8 bases are shared with TRBD2. Germline trimming cut 4 bases from V and 0 bases from J; bases unmatched to any gene: 1. The CDR3 covers 14 residues. Germline CDR1 is DFQATT and CDR2 is SNEGSKA (reference sequence). The CDR3 protein is CSAMGLANTGELFF. The CDR3 bases are TGCAGTGCTATGGGACTAGCGAACACCGGGGAGCTGTTTTTT.

The chain joins TRBV7-9 to TRBJ1-2; D may be TRBD1 (6 bases). This CDR3 contains 13 residues. Deletions cut 5 bases from V and 6 bases from J, with 13 bases between. CDR1 and CDR2 (germline): SEHNR, FQNEAQ (reference sequence). CDR3 residues: CASSPGAGHGYTF. CDR3 nucleotides: TGTGCCAGCAGCCCGGGGGCAGGGCATGGCTACACCTTC.